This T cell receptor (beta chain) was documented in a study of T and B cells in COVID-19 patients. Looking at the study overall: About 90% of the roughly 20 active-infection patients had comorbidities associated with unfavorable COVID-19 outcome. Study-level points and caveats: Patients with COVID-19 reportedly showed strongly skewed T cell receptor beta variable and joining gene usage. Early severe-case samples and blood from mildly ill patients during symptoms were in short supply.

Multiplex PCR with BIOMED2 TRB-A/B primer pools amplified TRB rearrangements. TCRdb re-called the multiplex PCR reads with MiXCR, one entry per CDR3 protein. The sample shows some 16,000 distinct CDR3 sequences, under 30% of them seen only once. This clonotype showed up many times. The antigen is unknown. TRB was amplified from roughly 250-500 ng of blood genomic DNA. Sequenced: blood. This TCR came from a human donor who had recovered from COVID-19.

The CDR3 spells CASSSTRGRWDEQYF. CDR3 sequence (DNA): TGTGCCAGCAGTTCCACAAGGGGAAGGTGGGACGAGCAGTACTTC. The chain couples TRBV6-2 or TRBV6-3 to TRBJ2-7, with D maybe TRBD1 (5 bases). V lost 4 bases, J lost 5 bases, and 18 bases lay in between. CDR3 length: 15 residues. Germline CDR1 and CDR2: MNHEY and SVGEGT.